This TCR beta chain was sequenced during a study of early T cells in non-severe SARS-CoV-2 infection. Study-wide findings and caveats: Clonotype matching in VDJdb favored anti-spike CD8 responses and did not capture private and CD4 specificities.

Germline CDR1 is MNHEY and CDR2 is SVGAGI. The trim removed 7 bases at V and 2 bases at J, leaving 13 bases unmatched. The CDR3 is 17 residues long. Individual cDNA molecules received unique molecular identifiers. One entry per CDR3 protein, called by TCRdb with MiXCR from the 5' RACE reads. In the table there are 20,000 to 25,000 distinct CDR3 sequences, 4.5% of which are singletons. This clonotype was recorded many times. Its specificity is not known. Sequencing used whole blood. The rearrangement uses TRBV6-5 and TRBJ1-5; 8 nucleotides line up with TRBD1. The source is an adult who was a healthcare worker with PCR-confirmed SARS-CoV-2 infection or an uninfected control (not recorded which). CDR3 bases: TGTGCCAGCATTTTCAGGACAGGGCGGTTCGGCAATCAGCCCCAGCATTTT. It yields the protein CASIFRTGRFGNQPQHF.